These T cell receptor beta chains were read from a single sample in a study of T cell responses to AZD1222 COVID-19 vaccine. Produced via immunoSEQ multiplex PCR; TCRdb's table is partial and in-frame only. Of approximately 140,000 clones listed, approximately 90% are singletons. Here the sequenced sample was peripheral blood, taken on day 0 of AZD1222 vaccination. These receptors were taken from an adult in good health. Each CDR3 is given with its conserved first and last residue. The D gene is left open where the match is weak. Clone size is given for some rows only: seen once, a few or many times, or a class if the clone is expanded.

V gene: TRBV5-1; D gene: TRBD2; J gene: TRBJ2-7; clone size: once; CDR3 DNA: TGCGCCAGCAGCTTAACCCTTGGGAGGGGATACGAGCAGTACTTC; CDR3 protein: CASSLTLGRGYEQYF
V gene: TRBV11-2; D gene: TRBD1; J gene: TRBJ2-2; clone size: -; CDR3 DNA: TGTGCCAGCAGCTCTGAACAGGGGTGGAACACCGGGGAGCTGTTTTTT; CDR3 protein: CASSSEQGWNTGELFF
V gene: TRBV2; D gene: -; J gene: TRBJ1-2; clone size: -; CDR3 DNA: TGTGCCAGCAATCGTGGTGGGTTTGGTGGCTACACCTTC; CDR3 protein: CASNRGGFGGYTF
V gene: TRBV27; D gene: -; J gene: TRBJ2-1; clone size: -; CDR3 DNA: TGTGCCAGCAGTAAGACCTTATACAATGAGCAGTTCTTC; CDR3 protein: CASSKTLYNEQFF
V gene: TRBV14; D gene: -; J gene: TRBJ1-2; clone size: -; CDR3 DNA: TGTGCCAGCAGCCAAGGGGGATATGGCTACACCTTC; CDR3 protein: CASSQGGYGYTF
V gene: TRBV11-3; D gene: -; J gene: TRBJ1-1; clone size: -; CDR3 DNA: TGTGCCAGTCTCCCTCAAAGTGGGACTGAAGCTTTCTTT; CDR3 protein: CASLPQSGTEAFF
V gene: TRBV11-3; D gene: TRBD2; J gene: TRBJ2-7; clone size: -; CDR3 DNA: TGTGCCAGCAGCAATAGCGGGAGTTTCCACGAGCAGTACTTC; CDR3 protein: CASSNSGSFHEQYF
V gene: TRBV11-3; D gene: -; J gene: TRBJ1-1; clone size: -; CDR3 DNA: TGTGCCAGCAGCCTACGTCCACGGGGCACTGAAGCTTTCTTT; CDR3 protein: CASSLRPRGTEAFF
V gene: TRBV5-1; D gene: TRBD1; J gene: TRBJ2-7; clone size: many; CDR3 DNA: TGCGCCAGCAGCTATAGACAGGGGGACGAGCAGTACTTC; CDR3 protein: CASSYRQGDEQYF
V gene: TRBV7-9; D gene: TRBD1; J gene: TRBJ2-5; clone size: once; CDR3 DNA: TGTGCCAGCAGCCCGGAGACAGGGGAGACCCAGTACTTC; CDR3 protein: CASSPETGETQYF
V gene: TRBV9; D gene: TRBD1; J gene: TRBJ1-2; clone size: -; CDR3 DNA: TGTGCCAGCAGCGACCGGCGGACAGGGATCGGTTATGGCTACACCTTC; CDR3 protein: CASSDRRTGIGYGYTF
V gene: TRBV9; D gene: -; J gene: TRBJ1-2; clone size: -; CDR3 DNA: TGTGCCAGCAGCGTAGGTTCAGCCCCTTTCCTTATTGGCTACACCTTC; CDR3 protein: CASSVGSAPFLIGYTF
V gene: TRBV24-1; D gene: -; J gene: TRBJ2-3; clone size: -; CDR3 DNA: TGTGCCACCAGTGAAACTGGACAGTCCAACGAGGATACGCAGTATTTT; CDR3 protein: CATSETGQSNEDTQYF
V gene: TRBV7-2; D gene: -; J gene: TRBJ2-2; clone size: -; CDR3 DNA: TGTGCCAGCAGCCGGCCGCCAAACACCGGGGAGCTGTTTTTT; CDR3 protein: CASSRPPNTGELFF
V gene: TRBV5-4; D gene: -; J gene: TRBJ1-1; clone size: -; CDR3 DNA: TGTGCCAGCCTCGGACACCCACAGGGAGGAAGGTTGTCCACTGAAGCTTTCTTT; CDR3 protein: CASLGHPQGGRLSTEAFF
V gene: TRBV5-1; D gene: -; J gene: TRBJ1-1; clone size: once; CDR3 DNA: TGCGCCAGCAGCTTGGCCCCCGGGGGAACAGGTGGTGAAGCTTTCTTT; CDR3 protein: CASSLAPGGTGGEAFF
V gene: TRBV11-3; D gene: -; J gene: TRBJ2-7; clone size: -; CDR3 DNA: TGTGCCAGCAGCTTCGGCTTGACCTACGAGCAGTACTTC; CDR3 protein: CASSFGLTYEQYF
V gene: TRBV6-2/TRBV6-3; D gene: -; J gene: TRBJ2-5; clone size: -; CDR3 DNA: TGTGCCAGCAGTGCGCGTAGGGGATGGTTAGAGACCCAGTACTTC; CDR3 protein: CASSARRGWLETQYF
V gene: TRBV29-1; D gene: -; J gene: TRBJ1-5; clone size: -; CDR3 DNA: TGCAGCGTTACGGACAGAAATAATCAGCCCCAGCATTTT; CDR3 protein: CSVTDRNNQPQHF
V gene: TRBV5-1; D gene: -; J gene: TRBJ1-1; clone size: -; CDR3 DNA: TGCGCCAGCAGCTTGGGCGGCTACCACCAGTCGGCTTTCTTT; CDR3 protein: CASSLGGYHQSAFF
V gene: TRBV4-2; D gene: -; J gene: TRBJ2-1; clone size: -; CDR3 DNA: TGTGCCAGCAGCAGCCCAAGGGCCAGCTCCTACAATGAGCAGTTCTTC; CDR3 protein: CASSSPRASSYNEQFF
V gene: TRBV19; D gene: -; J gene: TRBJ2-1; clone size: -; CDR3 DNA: TGTGCCAGTAGTATGAGGGGGGGCGGCGATGAGCAGTTCTTC; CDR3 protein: CASSMRGGGDEQFF
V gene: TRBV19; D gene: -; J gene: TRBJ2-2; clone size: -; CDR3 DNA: TGTGCCAGTAGTGTCGGGAGCGGCGCCGGGGAGCTGTTTTTT; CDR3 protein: CASSVGSGAGELFF
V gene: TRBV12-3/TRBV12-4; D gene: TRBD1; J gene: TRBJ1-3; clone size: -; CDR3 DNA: TGTGCCAGCACCCAAGACAGGGAGAACACCATATATTTT; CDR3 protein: CASTQDRENTIYF
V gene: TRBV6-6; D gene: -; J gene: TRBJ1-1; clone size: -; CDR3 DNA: TGTGCCAGCAGGAGTGCAGGGGTCACTGAAGCTTTCTTT; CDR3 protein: CASRSAGVTEAFF
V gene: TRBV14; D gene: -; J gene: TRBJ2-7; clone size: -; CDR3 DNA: TGTGCCAGCAGCCAAACTAAAGCATGGTTGAAGCAGTACTTC; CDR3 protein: CASSQTKAWLKQYF
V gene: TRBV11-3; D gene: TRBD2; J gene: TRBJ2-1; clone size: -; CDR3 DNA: TGTGCCAGCAGCCCTAGCGGGAGCTCCTACAATGAGCAGTTCTTC; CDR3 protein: CASSPSGSSYNEQFF
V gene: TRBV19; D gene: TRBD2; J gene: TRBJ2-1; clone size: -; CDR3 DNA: TGTGCCAGTAGTACCGGACTAGCGGGAGTTGGTGAGCAGTTCTTC; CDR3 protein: CASSTGLAGVGEQFF
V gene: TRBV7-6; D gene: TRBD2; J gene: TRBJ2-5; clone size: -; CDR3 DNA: TGTGCCAGCAGCCCAGGGACTAGCCCAGAGACCCAGTACTTC; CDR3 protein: CASSPGTSPETQYF
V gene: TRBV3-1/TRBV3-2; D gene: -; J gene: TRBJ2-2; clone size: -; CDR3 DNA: TGTGCCAGCAGCCAAGTCCTTGCCGGGGAGCTGTTTTTT; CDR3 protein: CASSQVLAGELFF
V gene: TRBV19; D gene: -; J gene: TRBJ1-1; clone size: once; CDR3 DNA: TGTGCCAGCCATAGAGGTGGATTGGACACTGAAGCTTTCTTT; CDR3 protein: CASHRGGLDTEAFF
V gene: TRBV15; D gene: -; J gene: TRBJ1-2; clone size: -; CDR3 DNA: TGTGCCACCAGCCCAGACTCTAACTATGGCTACACCTTC; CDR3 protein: CATSPDSNYGYTF
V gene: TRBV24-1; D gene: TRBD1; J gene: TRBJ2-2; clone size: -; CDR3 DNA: TGTGCCACCAGTGGTCCGGGACAGGGGTACACCGGGGAGCTGTTTTTT; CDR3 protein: CATSGPGQGYTGELFF
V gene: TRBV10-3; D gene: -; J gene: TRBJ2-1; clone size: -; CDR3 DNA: TGTGCCATCAGTAAGGACAGCGGTGAGCAGTTCTTC; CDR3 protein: CAISKDSGEQFF
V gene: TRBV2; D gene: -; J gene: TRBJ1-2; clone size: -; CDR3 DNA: TGTGCCAGCAGTGCCCAGATAGCTAACTATGGCTACACCTTC; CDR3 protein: CASSAQIANYGYTF
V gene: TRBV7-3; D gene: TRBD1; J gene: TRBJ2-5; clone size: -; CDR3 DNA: TGTGCCAGCAGCCCAACAGGGGAACAAGAGACCCAGTACTTC; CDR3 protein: CASSPTGEQETQYF
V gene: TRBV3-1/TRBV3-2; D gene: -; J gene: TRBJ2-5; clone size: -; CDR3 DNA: TGTGCCAGCAGCCTCGGCCCACCGTTTCAGGGGACCCAGTACTTC; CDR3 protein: CASSLGPPFQGTQYF
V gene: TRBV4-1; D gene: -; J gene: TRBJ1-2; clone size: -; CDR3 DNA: TGCGCCAGCAGCCATAGTGGAGGGGACTATGGCTACACCTTC; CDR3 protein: CASSHSGGDYGYTF
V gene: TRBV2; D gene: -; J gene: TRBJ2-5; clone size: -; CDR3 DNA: TGTGCCAGCAGTGTATGGCAGGGAGAGGAGACCCAGTACTTC; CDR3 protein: CASSVWQGEETQYF
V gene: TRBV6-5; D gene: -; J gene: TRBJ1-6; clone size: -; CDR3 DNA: TGTGCCAGCAGTTTAGTGGCAGGCTCCTATAATTCACCCCTCCACTTT; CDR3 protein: CASSLVAGSYNSPLHF
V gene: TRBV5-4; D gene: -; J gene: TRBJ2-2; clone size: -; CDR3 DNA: TGTGCCAGCAGCTTGAGGGGGGGAAACACCGGGGAGCTGTTTTTT; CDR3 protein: CASSLRGGNTGELFF
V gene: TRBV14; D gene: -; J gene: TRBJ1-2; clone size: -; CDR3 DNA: TGTGCCAGCAGCCAAGACACACACACGTCGCATGGCTATGGCTACACCTTC; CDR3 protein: CASSQDTHTSHGYGYTF
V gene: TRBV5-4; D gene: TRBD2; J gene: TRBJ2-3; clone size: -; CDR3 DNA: TGTGCCACCTCTGGACTAGCGGGAGGGCATACGCAGTATTTT; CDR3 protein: CATSGLAGGHTQYF
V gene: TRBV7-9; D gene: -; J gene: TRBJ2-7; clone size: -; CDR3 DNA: TGTGCCAGCAGCTTAGTGGTGGGAGCGTCCTACGAGCAGTACTTC; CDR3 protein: CASSLVVGASYEQYF
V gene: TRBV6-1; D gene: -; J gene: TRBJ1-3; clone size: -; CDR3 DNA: TGTGCCAGCAGTGAACGGGGCAAAGGAAACACCATATATTTT; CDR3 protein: CASSERGKGNTIYF
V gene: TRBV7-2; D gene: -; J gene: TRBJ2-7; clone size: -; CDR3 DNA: TGTGCCAGCAGCACCGGGCCCGGAAGGGAGCAGTACTTC; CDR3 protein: CASSTGPGREQYF
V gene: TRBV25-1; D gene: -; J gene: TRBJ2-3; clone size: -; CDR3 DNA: TGTGCCAGCAGTGAAGAACGTCGTACGCAGTATTTT; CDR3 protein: CASSEERRTQYF
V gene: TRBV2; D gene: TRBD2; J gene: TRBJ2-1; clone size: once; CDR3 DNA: TGTGCCAGCAGGCGGGGGACTAGCGGGAACTATGAGCAGTTCTTC; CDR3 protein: CASRRGTSGNYEQFF
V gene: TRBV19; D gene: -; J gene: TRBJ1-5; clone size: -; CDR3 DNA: TGTGCCAGTAGTATCTCTGACTATAGCAATCAGCCCCAGCATTTT; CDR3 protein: CASSISDYSNQPQHF
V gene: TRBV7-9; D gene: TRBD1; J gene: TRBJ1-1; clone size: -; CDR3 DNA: TGTGCCAGCCTCACCGGGACAGGGGGCTCGGGCACTGAAGCTTTCTTT; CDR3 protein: CASLTGTGGSGTEAFF
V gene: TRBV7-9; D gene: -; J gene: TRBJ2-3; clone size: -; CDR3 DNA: TGTGCCAGCAGCTTAGAGGGGGGGCCGGATAGAGATACGCAGTATTTT; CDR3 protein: CASSLEGGPDRDTQYF
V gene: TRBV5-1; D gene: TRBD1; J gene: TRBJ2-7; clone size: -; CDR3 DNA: TGCGCCAGCAGCGTCGGGACAGGGGGTTACGAGCAGTACTTC; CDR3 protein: CASSVGTGGYEQYF
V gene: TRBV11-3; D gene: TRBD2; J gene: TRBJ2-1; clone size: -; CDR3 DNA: TGTGCCAGCAGCTTAGATGGGCTAGCGGGAAAGTACGAGCAGTTCTTC; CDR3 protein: CASSLDGLAGKYEQFF
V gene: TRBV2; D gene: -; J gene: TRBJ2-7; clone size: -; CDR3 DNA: TGTGCCAGCAGTGACGGCCGCGAGCAGTACTTC; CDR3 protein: CASSDGREQYF